This T cell receptor (beta chain) was obtained from a study of identical twins. One entry per CDR3 protein results from TCRdb running MiXCR on the 5' RACE reads. The sample contains 1.5 million or so distinct CDR3 sequences, 25% to 35% of which appear only once. The source material was cord blood. This sequence was found in a newborn girl in good health.

The CDR3 DNA sequence: TGTGCCAGCAGTTTCCGAGCGGGCAACAATGAGCAGTTCTTC. Its translation: CASSFRAGNNEQFF. J is TRBJ2-1 and V is TRBV27; tentative D call: TRBD2 (6 bases). The CDR3 runs to 14 residues. The germline V gene has CDR1 MNHEY and CDR2 SMNVEV (reference sequence). V lost 3 bases, J lost 5 bases, and 11 bases lay in between.